Here is one TCR beta chain with its context. Its target is unknown. The source of the sample is a study of response to subunit inactivated influenza vaccine. This CDR3 has 14 amino acids. The germline V gene encodes CDR1 DFQATT and CDR2 SNEGSKA (reference sequence). Trimming took off 0 bases at V and 2 bases at J, with 9 bases between the two ends. From the RT-PCR reads, TCRdb called clonotypes with MiXCR, one entry per CDR3 protein. The sample shows hundreds of thousands of distinct CDR3 sequences, approximately 12% of them seen only once. Study-level results: The authors suggested that few new T cells are recruited per seasonal influenza vaccination.

The rearrangement links TRBV20-1 to TRBJ2-3; D is undetermined. The starting material was PBMCs from blood, obtained on the day of vaccination. The TCR comes from a man aged 50 or older who received an inactivated influenza vaccine. The CDR3 DNA is TGCAGTGCTAGAGAAGAGTCCTCCACAGATACGCAGTATTTT. It translates to CSAREESSTDTQYF.